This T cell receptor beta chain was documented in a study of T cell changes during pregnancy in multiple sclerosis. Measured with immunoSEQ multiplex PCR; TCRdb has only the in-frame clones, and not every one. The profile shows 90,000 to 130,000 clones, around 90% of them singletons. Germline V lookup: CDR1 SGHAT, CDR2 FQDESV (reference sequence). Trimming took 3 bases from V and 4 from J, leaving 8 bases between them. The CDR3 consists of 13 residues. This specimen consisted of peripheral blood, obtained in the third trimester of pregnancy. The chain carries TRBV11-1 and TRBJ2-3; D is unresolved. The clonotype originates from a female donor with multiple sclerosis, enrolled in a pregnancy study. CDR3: CASSFNSADTQYF. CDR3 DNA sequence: TGTGCCAGCAGCTTTAACTCTGCAGATACGCAGTATTTT.